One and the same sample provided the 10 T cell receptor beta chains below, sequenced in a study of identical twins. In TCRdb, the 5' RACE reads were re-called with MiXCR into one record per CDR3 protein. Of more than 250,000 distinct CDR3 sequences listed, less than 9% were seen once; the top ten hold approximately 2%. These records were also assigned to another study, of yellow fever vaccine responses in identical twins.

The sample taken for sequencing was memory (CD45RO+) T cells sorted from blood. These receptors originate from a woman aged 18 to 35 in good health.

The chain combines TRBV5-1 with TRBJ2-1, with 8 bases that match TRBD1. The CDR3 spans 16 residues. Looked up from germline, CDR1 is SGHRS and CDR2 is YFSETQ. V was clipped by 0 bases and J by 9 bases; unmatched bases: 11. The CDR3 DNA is TGCGCCAGCAGCTTGGAATTCGGGCAGGGGGCGCGTGAGCAGTTCTTC. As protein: CASSLEFGQGAREQFF.

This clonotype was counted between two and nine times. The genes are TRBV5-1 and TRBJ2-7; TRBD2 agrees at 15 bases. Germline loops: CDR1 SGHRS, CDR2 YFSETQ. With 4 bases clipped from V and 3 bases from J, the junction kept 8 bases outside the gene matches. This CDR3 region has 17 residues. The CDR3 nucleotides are TGCGCCAGCAGCAGCGGGACTAGCGGGGGGATGAGCTACGAGCAGTACTTC. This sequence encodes CASSSGTSGGMSYEQYF.

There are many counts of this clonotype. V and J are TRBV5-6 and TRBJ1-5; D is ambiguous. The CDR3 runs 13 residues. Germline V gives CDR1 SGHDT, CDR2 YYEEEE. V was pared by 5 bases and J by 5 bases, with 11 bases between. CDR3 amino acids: CASSTPGYQPQHF. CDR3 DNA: TGTGCCAGCAGTACCCCGGGTTATCAGCCCCAGCATTTT.

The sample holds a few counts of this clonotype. Here the CDR3 DNA reads TGTGCCAGCAGCTTAGGGGGACTGGAGGGGAATACGCAGTATTTT. Encoded protein: CASSLGGLEGNTQYF. The V and J genes are TRBV7-2 and TRBJ2-3; TRBD2 is a possible D gene (6 bases). With 1 base removed from V and 7 bases from J, the gap between germline ends came to 15 bases. Germline CDR1 reads SGHTA; CDR2 reads FQGNSA. This CDR3 is built from 15 residues.

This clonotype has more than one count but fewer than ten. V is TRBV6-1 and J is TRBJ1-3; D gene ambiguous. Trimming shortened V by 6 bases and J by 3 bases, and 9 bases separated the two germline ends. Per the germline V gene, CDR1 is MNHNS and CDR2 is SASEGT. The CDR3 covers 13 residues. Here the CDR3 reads CASSPGGGNTIYF. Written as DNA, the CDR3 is TGTGCCAGCAGCCCGGGAGGTGGAAACACCATATATTTT.

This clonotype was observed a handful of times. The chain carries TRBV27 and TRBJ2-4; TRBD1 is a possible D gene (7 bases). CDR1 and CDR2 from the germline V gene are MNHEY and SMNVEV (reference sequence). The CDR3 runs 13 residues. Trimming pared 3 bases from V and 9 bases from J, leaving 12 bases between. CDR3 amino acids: CASSLTEGAIQYF. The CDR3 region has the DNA TGTGCCAGCAGTTTGACGGAGGGGGCCATTCAGTACTTC.

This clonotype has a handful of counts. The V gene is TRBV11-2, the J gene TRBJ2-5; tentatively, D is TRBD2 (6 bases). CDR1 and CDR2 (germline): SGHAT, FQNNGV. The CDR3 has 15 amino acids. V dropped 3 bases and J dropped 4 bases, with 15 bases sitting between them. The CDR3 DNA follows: TGTGCCAGCAGCTTGGGAACACCGGGACTAGAGACCCAGTACTTC. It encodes CASSLGTPGLETQYF. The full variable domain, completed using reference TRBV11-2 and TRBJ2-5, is EAGVAQSPRYKIIEKRQSVAFWCNPISGHATLYWYQQILGQGPKLLIQFQNNGVVDDSQLPKDRFSAERLKGVDSTLKIQPAKLEDSAVYLCASSLGTPGLETQYFGPGTRLLVL.

This CDR3 is CASSPGQAHNYGYTF. CDR3 coding DNA: TGCGCCAGCAGCCCTGGACAGGCGCATAACTATGGCTACACCTTC. The chain couples TRBV5-1 to TRBJ1-2, with 7 nucleotides matching TRBD1. Germline CDR1 is SGHRS and CDR2 is YFSETQ. CDR3 size: 15 residues. V was clipped by 4 bases and J by 1 base; unmatched bases: 7.

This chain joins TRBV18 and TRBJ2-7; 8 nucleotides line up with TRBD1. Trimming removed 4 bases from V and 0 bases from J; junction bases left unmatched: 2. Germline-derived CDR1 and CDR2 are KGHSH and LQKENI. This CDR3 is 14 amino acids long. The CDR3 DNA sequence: TGTGCCAGCTCACGGGACAGGAACTCCTACGAGCAGTACGTC. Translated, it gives CASSRDRNSYEQYV.

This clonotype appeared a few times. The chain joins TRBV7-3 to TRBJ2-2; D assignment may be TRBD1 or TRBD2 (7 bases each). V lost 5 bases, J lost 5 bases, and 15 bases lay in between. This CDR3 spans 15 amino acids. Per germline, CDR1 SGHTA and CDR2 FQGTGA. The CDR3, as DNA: TGTGCCAGCAGCCCTACAGGGGAGGGAACCGGGGAGCTGTTTTTT. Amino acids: CASSPTGEGTGELFF.